These 28 T cell receptor beta chains share one sample of origin, sequenced in a study of T cells after somatic rescue of genetic block. Using immunoSEQ multiplex PCR, the repertoire was profiled, and TCRdb retains in-frame clones only, with some absent. This sample has tens of thousands of clones, with more than 80% found just once. What was sequenced was peripheral blood mononuclear cells (PBMCs). These receptor sequences come from a woman aged 18-30 years.

A few counts support this clone. The J gene is TRBJ1-5, the V gene TRBV6-6, with D possibly being TRBD1 (5 bases). The CDR3 totals 11 residues. The V end lost 7 bases, the J end lost 8 bases, and 9 bases lay between the germline ends. Germline V gives CDR1 MNHNY, CDR2 SVGAGI (reference sequence). CDR3 amino acids: CASTGGEPQHF. CDR3 in DNA: TGTGCCAGCACCGGGGGGGAGCCCCAGCATTTT.

This clone was detected only a few times. J is TRBJ1-5 and V is TRBV2, with D uncertain. Deletions cut 4 bases from V and 5 bases from J, with 9 bases between. This CDR3 contains 13 residues. Germline CDR1 is SNHLY and CDR2 is FYNNEI. The CDR3 protein is CASSVQRHQPQHF. CDR3 DNA: TGTGCCAGCAGTGTACAGCGGCATCAGCCCCAGCATTTT.

V is TRBV19 and J is TRBJ1-1; 7 nucleotides match TRBD1. Germline V CDR1 and CDR2: LNHDA, SQIVND (reference sequence). V lost 9 bases to trimming and J lost 5 bases; unmatched junction nucleotides: 24. The CDR3 length is 18 residues. CDR3 bases: TGTGCCAGCCGTACCAGGACCGCACTGGCGACAGGGCGGACTGAAGCTTTCTTT. It yields the protein CASRTRTALATGRTEAFF.

The sample holds a few counts of this clone. J is TRBJ1-1 and V is TRBV2; 8 nucleotides match TRBD1. This CDR3 is 13 amino acids long. V was pared by 6 bases and J by 4 bases, with 4 bases of the junction left unmatched. Germline values: CDR1 SNHLY, CDR2 FYNNEI. The CDR3 DNA reads as TGTGCCAGCAGCCAGGGGGCCGGCACTGAAGCTTTCTTT. Translation gives CASSQGAGTEAFF.

V and J are TRBV5-6 and TRBJ2-2; D may correspond to TRBD1 or TRBD2 (5 bases each). Trimming removed 4 bases from V and 7 bases from J, with 20 bases in between. The germline V gene has CDR1 SGHDT and CDR2 YYEEEE. The CDR3 runs to 16 residues. The CDR3 DNA reads TGTGCCAGCAGCCCGGGGAAATGGGGGTCGGACGGGGAGCTGTTTTTT. As protein: CASSPGKWGSDGELFF.

J is TRBJ2-1 and V is TRBV5-1; the match to TRBD2 covers 7 bases. The CDR3 is made up of 15 amino acids. The ends lost 2 bases at V and 5 bases at J; junction bases unmatched: 7. Germline V gene sequence: CDR1 SGHRS, CDR2 YFSETQ. CDR3 sequence reads: CASSFPGGPNNEQFF. CDR3 nucleotide sequence: TGCGCCAGCAGCTTCCCGGGGGGTCCGAACAATGAGCAGTTCTTC. Using reference TRBV5-1 and TRBJ2-1 for the parts outside the CDR3, the full variable domain is KAGVTQTPRYLIKTRGQQVTLSCSPISGHRSVSWYQQTPGQGLQFLFEYFSETQRNKGNFPGRFSGRQFSNSRSEMNVSTLELGDSALYLCASSFPGGPNNEQFFGPGTRLTVL.

The chain couples TRBV19 to TRBJ1-1; the match to TRBD1 covers 9 bases. Germline loops: CDR1 LNHDA, CDR2 SQIVND (reference sequence). The CDR3 extends over 15 amino acids. Trimming cost V 5 bases and J 5 bases; bases outside gene matches: 9. The CDR3 bases are TGTGCCAGTAGTCCTCAGACAGGGGGAAGGACTGAAGCTTTCTTT. It specifies CASSPQTGGRTEAFF.

The rearrangement links TRBV9 to TRBJ1-1; 8 nucleotides line up with TRBD1. V gave up 3 bases and J gave up 7 bases; unmatched junction bases: 8. From germline, CDR1 is SGDLS and CDR2 YYNGEE. The CDR3 extends over 14 amino acids. For the CDR3, the DNA is TGTGCCAGCAGCGCCCTTGGACAGGGCGGTGAAGCTTTCTTT. It specifies CASSALGQGGEAFF.

This chain uses TRBV7-9 with TRBJ1-5; TRBD1 is a possible D gene (5 bases). Germline-derived CDR1 and CDR2 are SEHNR and FQNEAQ (reference sequence). CDR3 length equals 12 residues. Between the trimmed V and J ends, which lost 6 bases and 4 bases, there was a span of 7 bases. CDR3 sequence reads: CASSGGNQPQHF. CDR3 bases: TGTGCCAGCAGTGGGGGGAATCAGCCCCAGCATTTT.

Concerning this clone itself: This sample also contains other DNA sequences that code for the same CDR3. V is TRBV11-3 and J is TRBJ1-4; tentatively, D is TRBD1 (6 bases). Deletions cut 5 bases from V and 7 bases from J, with 14 bases between. Germline V lookup: CDR1 SGHNT, CDR2 YENEEA. The CDR3 loop spans 14 amino acids. In nucleotides, the CDR3 is TGTGCCAGCAGCCTCTCAGGGGCGGGTGAAAAACTGTTTTTT. It codes for CASSLSGAGEKLFF.

The rearrangement links TRBV9 to TRBJ2-2; D not certain. V dropped 0 bases and J dropped 6 bases, with 6 bases sitting between them. CDR3 size: 13 residues. The germline V gene encodes CDR1 SGDLS and CDR2 YYNGEE. The chain's CDR3 is CASSVVDPGELFF. The CDR3 nucleotides read TGTGCCAGCAGCGTAGTAGATCCCGGGGAGCTGTTTTTT.

This clone was seen a handful of times. The gene calls are TRBV5-4 and TRBJ2-7; weak D call: TRBD1 (5 bases). The CDR3 loop spans 17 amino acids. Trimming pared 4 bases from V and 2 bases from J, leaving 22 bases between. CDR1 and CDR2 from the germline V gene are SGHNT and YYREEE (reference sequence). CDR3 in DNA: TGTGCCAGCAGCCGGACCCCCCCGCGACAGTGGCCCTACGAGCAGTACTTC. Translation: CASSRTPPRQWPYEQYF.

In DNA form, the CDR3 reads TGTGCCAGCAGTTCAGGGACCGGCGGGCATCAGCCCCAGCATTTT. The encoded protein is CASSSGTGGHQPQHF. J is TRBJ1-5 and V is TRBV27, with D possibly TRBD1 on 5 matching bases. Germline CDR1 is MNHEY and CDR2 is SMNVEV (reference sequence). The CDR3 has 15 residues. V lost 4 bases to trimming and J lost 5 bases, with 15 bases between them.

This chain uses TRBV6-4 with TRBJ2-7; 9 positions match TRBD2. Losses at the gene ends were 6 bases for V and 3 bases for J; bases not matched to a gene: 9. This CDR3 has 15 residues. Germline V gives CDR1 MRHNA, CDR2 SNTAGT. DNA for the CDR3: TGTGCCAGCAGAGAAACGTTAGCGGGAGTCTACGAGCAGTACTTC. This translates into CASRETLAGVYEQYF.

The genes are TRBV10-3 and TRBJ2-1; no clear D gene. Trimming took 10 bases from V and 7 from J, leaving 23 bases between them. Germline V CDR1 and CDR2: ENHRY, SYGVKD. The CDR3 consists of 15 residues. CDR3 in DNA: TGTGCCACCAACCTTCCTGGCGGAGCAAGGAATGAGCAGTTCTTC. Amino acids: CATNLPGGARNEQFF.

This clone occurred once. V is TRBV28 and J is TRBJ2-7; 10 positions agree with TRBD1. This CDR3 is 16 amino acids long. Trimming at V came to 9 bases and at J to 0 bases, leaving 11 bases not matched to a gene. The V gene's germline CDR1 is MDHEN and CDR2 SYDVKM. CDR3 sequence (DNA): TGTGCCAGTACGGACAGGGGGGAGGGAACCTCCTACGAGCAGTACTTC. The encoded protein is CASTDRGEGTSYEQYF.

The rearrangement uses TRBV10-1 and TRBJ1-1; 8 bases align to TRBD1. The V and J ends lost 4 bases and 1 base, in that order; junction bases with no gene match: 5. The germline V gene encodes CDR1 WNHNN and CDR2 SYGVQD (reference sequence). The CDR3 length is 15 residues. CDR3 loop: CASSAQGAANTEAFF. The CDR3 DNA reads as TGCGCCAGCAGTGCCCAGGGGGCCGCGAACACTGAAGCTTTCTTT.

V usage is TRBV5-8 and J usage is TRBJ1-5, with D tentatively TRBD1 (6 bases). Germline V gene data show CDR1 as SGHTS and CDR2 as YDEGEE. V was cut by 4 bases and J by 0 bases, with 11 bases left in between. The CDR3 spans 15 residues. CDR3 amino acids: CASSRGQISNQPQHF. CDR3 coding DNA: TGTGCCAGCAGCCGTGGACAGATTAGCAATCAGCCCCAGCATTTT. The whole variable domain, remainder taken from reference TRBV5-8 and TRBJ1-5, is EAGVTQSPTHLIKTRGQQATLRCSPISGHTSVYWYQQALGLGLQFLLWYDEGEERNRGNFPPRFSGRQFPNYSSELNVNALELEDSALYLCASSRGQISNQPQHFGDGTRLSIL.

This CDR3 reads CATSRAIGVTSAQPQHF. The CDR3 coding sequence is TGTGCCACCAGCAGAGCCATAGGGGTGACCTCAGCTCAGCCCCAGCATTTT. The chain employs TRBV15 and TRBJ1-5; D might be TRBD1 (5 bases). The germline V and J ends were trimmed by 1 base and 6 bases, with 19 bases remaining between them. The CDR3 is 17 residues long. Germline lookup yields CDR1 LNHNV and CDR2 YYDKDF (reference sequence).

The genes are TRBV4-3 and TRBJ2-3; tentatively, D is TRBD1 (6 bases). Germline V lookup: CDR1 LGHNA, CDR2 YSLEER. V was trimmed by 1 base and J by 6 bases, leaving 14 bases between them. There are 15 residues in the CDR3. Here the CDR3 DNA reads TGCGCCAGCAGCCAAGCCCAGGGGAACGGGGATACGCAGTATTTT. It codes for CASSQAQGNGDTQYF.

V and J are TRBV7-9 and TRBJ2-2; TRBD1 agrees at 7 bases. The V gene end was trimmed by 2 bases and the J gene end by 4 bases; junction bases not matched to a gene: 1. The CDR3 covers 14 residues. Germline assignment: CDR1 SEHNR and CDR2 FQNEAQ (reference sequence). Here the CDR3 reads CASSLSGGTGELFF. DNA of the CDR3: TGTGCCAGCAGCTTATCAGGGGGCACCGGGGAGCTGTTTTTT. The complete variable domain, with remaining parts taken from reference TRBV7-9 and TRBJ2-2, reads DTGVSQNPRHKITKRGQNVTFRCDPISEHNRLYWYRQTLGQGPEFLTYFQNEAQLEKSRLLSDRFSAERPKGSFSTLEIQRTEQGDSAMYLCASSLSGGTGELFFGEGSRLTVL.

The chain uses TRBV10-1 and TRBJ1-2, with D maybe TRBD1 (5 bases). Trimming took 3 bases from V and 5 from J, leaving 19 bases between them. The germline gives CDR1 WNHNN, CDR2 SYGVQD (reference sequence). This CDR3 is 16 amino acids long. The CDR3 loop is CASSERQGPAGYGYTF. The CDR3 DNA follows: TGCGCCAGCAGTGAAAGGCAGGGTCCCGCGGGGTATGGCTACACCTTC.

The chain is built from TRBV20-1 and TRBJ2-1, with D perhaps TRBD1 (6 bases). Germline V gene lookup returns CDR1 DFQATT and CDR2 SNEGSKA (reference sequence). This CDR3 has 11 amino acids. With 4 bases removed from V and 10 bases from J, the gap between germline ends came to 11 bases. The CDR3 loop is CSATHRDEQFF. In nucleotides, the CDR3 is TGCAGTGCTACTCACAGGGACGAGCAGTTCTTC.

This clone was found a few times. The V gene is TRBV5-4, the J gene TRBJ2-7; D is possibly TRBD1 (6 bases). Deletions cut 0 bases from V and 2 bases from J, with 15 bases between. Germline V lookup: CDR1 SGHNT, CDR2 YYREEE (reference sequence). The CDR3 spans 16 residues. The CDR3 DNA follows: TGTGCCAGCAGCTTGGAAGGCGGACAGAATACCTACGAGCAGTACTTC. It is translated as CASSLEGGQNTYEQYF.

This chain links TRBV6-1 with TRBJ2-7, with TRBD1 identical over 7 bases. This CDR3 has 14 amino acids. Germline lookup yields CDR1 MNHNS and CDR2 SASEGT. V lost 7 bases, J lost 3 bases, and 9 bases stayed unmatched. CDR3: CASKKDRISYEQYF. The CDR3 nucleotides are TGTGCCAGCAAGAAGGACAGGATAAGCTACGAGCAGTACTTC.

The chain is built from TRBV27 and TRBJ1-2; D is perhaps TRBD1 (5 bases). Germline V gene sequence: CDR1 MNHEY, CDR2 SMNVEV (reference sequence). V lost 0 bases and J lost 4, with 12 bases in between. The CDR3 contains 15 residues. The CDR3: CASSLSPGGTYGYTF. In nucleotides, the CDR3 is TGTGCCAGCAGTTTATCACCGGGGGGAACCTATGGCTACACCTTC.

The table lists this clone with a few counts. The rearrangement joins TRBV2 to TRBJ1-5; perhaps TRBD1 as D (6 bases). CDR1 is SNHLY and CDR2 is FYNNEI in the germline V gene. V lost 7 bases and J lost 7, with 17 bases in between. This CDR3 has 14 amino acids. CDR3 sequence reads: CASMALGARQPQHF. The DNA of the CDR3 is TGTGCCAGCATGGCTCTGGGGGCGCGGCAGCCCCAGCATTTT. The entire variable domain, with the rest obtained from reference TRBV2 and TRBJ1-5, is as follows: EPEVTQTPSHQVTQMGQEVILRCVPISNHLYFYWYRQILGQKVEFLVSFYNNEISEKSEIFDDQFSVERPDGSNFTLKIRSTKLEDSAMYFCASMALGARQPQHFGDGTRLSIL.

Here the CDR3 reads CASSLRSPGAYTDTQYF. Written as DNA, the CDR3 is TGCGCCAGCAGCCTAAGATCCCCAGGGGCTTACACAGATACGCAGTATTTT. This rearrangement joins TRBV4-1 to TRBJ2-3, with TRBD1 as a possible D gene (6 bases). The CDR3 extends over 17 amino acids. Deletions cut 4 bases from V and 2 bases from J, with 19 bases between. Germline CDR1 is MGHRA and CDR2 is YSYEKL.